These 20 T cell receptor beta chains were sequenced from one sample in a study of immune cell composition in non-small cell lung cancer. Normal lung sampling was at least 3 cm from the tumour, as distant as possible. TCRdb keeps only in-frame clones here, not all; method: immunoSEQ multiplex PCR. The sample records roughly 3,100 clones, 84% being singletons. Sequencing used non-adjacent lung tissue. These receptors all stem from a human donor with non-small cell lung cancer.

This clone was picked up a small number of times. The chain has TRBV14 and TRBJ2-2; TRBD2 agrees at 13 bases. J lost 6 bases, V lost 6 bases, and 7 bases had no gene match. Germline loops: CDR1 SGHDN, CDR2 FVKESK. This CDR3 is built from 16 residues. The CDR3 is CASRLGTSGKSGELFF. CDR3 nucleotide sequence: TGTGCCAGCAGACTTGGGACTAGCGGGAAGTCCGGGGAGCTGTTTTTT.

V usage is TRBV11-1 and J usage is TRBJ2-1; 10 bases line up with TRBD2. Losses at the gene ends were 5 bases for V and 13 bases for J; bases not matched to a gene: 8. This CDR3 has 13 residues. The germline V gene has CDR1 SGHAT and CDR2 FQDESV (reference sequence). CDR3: CASSAKLAGSQFF. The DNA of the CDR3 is TGTGCCAGCAGCGCCAAACTAGCGGGAAGTCAGTTCTTC.

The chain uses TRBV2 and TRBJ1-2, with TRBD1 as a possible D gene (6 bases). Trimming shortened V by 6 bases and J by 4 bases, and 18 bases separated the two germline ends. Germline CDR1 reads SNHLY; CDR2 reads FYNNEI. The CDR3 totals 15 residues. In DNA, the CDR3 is TGTGCCAGCAGCCTCACCGGGGGGGGCGGCTATGGCTACACCTTC. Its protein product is CASSLTGGGGYGYTF.

Here the CDR3 reads CASSQGTGEQPQHF. CDR3 in DNA: TGCGCCAGCAGTCAAGGGACAGGGGAACAGCCCCAGCATTTT. The chain carries TRBV5-1 and TRBJ1-5; 10 bases align to TRBD1. Trimming cost V 5 bases and J 7 bases; bases outside gene matches: 6. The CDR3 is 14 amino acids. CDR1 is SGHRS and CDR2 is YFSETQ in the germline V gene.

The CDR3 DNA reads as TGCAGCGTTGAACTCCTGGACAGCTACGAGCAGTACTTC. Its protein is CSVELLDSYEQYF. The rearrangement joins TRBV29-1 to TRBJ2-7; D possibly corresponds to TRBD1 (6 bases). The CDR3 runs 13 residues. V was trimmed by 2 bases and J by 3 bases, leaving 11 bases between them. CDR1 is SQVTM and CDR2 is ANQGSEA in the germline V gene.

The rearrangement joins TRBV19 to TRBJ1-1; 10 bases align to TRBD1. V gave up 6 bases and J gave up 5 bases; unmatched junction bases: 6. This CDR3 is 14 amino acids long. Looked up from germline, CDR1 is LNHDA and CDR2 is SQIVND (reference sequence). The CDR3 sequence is CASSPGQGKTEAFF. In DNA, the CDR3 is TGTGCCAGTAGCCCGGGACAGGGGAAGACTGAAGCTTTCTTT.

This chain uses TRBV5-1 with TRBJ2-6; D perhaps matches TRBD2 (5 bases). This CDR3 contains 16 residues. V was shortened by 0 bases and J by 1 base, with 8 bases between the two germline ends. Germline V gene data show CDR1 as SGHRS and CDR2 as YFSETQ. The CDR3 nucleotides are TGCGCCAGCAGCTTGGGGGAGAGATCTGGGGCCAACGTCCTGACTTTC. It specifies CASSLGERSGANVLTF.

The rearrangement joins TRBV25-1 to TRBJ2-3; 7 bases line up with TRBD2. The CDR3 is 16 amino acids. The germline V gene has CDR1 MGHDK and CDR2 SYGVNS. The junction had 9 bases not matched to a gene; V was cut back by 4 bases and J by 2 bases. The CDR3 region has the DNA TGTGCCAGCAGTGCGTCGACTAGCTGGCCCACAGATACGCAGTATTTT. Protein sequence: CASSASTSWPTDTQYF.

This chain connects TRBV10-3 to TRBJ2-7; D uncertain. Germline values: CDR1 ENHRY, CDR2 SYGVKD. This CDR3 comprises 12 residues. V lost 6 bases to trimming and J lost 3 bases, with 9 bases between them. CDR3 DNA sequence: TGTGCCATCAGGACGGAGAACTACGAGCAGTACTTC. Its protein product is CAIRTENYEQYF.

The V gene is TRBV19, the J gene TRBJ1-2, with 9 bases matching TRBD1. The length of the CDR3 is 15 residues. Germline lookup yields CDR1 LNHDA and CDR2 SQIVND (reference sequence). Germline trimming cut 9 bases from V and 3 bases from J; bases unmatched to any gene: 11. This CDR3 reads CASLYSTGGDYGYTF. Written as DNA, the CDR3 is TGTGCCAGCCTTTACTCGACAGGGGGAGACTATGGCTACACCTTC.

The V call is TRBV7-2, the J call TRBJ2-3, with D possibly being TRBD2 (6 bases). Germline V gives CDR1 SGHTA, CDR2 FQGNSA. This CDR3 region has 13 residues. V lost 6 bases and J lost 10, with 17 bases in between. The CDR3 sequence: CASSPPWGGAQYF. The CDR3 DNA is TGTGCCAGCAGTCCCCCGTGGGGAGGTGCGCAGTATTTT.

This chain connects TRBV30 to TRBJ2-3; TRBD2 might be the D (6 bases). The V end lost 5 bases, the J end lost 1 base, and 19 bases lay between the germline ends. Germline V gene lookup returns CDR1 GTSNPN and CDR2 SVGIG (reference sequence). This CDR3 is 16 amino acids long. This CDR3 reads CAWELGGVLGTDTQYF. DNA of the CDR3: TGTGCCTGGGAGCTCGGGGGAGTCCTCGGCACAGATACGCAGTATTTT.

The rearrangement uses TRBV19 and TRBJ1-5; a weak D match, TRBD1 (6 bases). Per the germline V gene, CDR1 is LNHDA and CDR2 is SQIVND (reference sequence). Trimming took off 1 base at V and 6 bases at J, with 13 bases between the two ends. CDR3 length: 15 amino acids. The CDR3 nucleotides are TGTGCCAGTAGTATAGGCGGGGGGGCTCGTCAGCCCCAGCATTTT. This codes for CASSIGGGARQPQHF.

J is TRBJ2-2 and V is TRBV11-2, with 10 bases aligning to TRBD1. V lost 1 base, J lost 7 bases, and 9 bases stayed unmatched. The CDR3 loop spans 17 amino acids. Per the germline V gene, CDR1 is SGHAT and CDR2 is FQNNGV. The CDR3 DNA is TGTGCCAGCAGCTTAGTTGGACAGGGGGGAAGTGTCGGGGAGCTGTTTTTT. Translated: CASSLVGQGGSVGELFF. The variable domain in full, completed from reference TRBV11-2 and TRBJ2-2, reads EAGVAQSPRYKIIEKRQSVAFWCNPISGHATLYWYQQILGQGPKLLIQFQNNGVVDDSQLPKDRFSAERLKGVDSTLKIQPAKLEDSAVYLCASSLVGQGGSVGELFFGEGSRLTVL.

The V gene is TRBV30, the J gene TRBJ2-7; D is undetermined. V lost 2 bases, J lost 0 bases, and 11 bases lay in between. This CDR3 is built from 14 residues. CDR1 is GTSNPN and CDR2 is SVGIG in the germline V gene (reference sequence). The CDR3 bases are TGTGCCTGGAGTCCTAACAGTGACTCCTACGAGCAGTACTTC. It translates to CAWSPNSDSYEQYF.

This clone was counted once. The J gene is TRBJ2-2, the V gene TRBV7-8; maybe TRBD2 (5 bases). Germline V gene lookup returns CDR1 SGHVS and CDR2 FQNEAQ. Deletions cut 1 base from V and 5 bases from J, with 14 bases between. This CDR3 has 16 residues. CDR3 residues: CASSLVQGSGTGELFF. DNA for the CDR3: TGTGCCAGCAGCTTAGTTCAAGGGTCGGGGACCGGGGAGCTGTTTTTT. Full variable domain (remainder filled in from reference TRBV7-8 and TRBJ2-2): GAGVSQSPRYKVAKRGQDVALRCDPISGHVSLFWYQQALGQGPEFLTYFQNEAQLDKSGLPSDRFFAERPEGSVSTLKIQRTQQEDSAVYLCASSLVQGSGTGELFFGEGSRLTVL.

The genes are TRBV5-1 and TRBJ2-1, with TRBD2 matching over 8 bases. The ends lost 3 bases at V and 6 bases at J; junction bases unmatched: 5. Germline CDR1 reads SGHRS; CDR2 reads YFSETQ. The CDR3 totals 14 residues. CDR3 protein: CASSSGTSSNEQFF. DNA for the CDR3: TGCGCCAGCAGCTCCGGGACTAGTAGCAATGAGCAGTTCTTC.

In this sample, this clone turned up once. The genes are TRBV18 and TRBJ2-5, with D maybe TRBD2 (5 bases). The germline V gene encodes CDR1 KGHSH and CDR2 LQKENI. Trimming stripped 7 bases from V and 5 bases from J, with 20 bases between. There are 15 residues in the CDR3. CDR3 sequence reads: CASLPPGSVAETQYF. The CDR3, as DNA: TGTGCCAGCTTACCCCCTGGGTCTGTAGCGGAGACCCAGTACTTC.

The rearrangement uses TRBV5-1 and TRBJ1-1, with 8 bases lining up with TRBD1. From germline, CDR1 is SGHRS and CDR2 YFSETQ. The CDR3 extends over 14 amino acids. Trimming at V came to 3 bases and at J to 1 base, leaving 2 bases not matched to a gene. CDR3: CASSSGQENTEAFF. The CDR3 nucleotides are TGCGCCAGCAGCTCGGGACAGGAGAACACTGAAGCTTTCTTT.

The CDR3 spells CASSQKLEAGSGNTIYF. CDR3 DNA: TGCGCCAGCAGCCAAAAGCTCGAGGCGGGCTCTGGAAACACCATATATTTT. This rearrangement joins TRBV4-3 to TRBJ1-3; D not certain. Germline V gives CDR1 LGHNA, CDR2 YSLEER. V lost 2 bases and J lost 0, with 14 bases in between. The CDR3 is 17 amino acids.